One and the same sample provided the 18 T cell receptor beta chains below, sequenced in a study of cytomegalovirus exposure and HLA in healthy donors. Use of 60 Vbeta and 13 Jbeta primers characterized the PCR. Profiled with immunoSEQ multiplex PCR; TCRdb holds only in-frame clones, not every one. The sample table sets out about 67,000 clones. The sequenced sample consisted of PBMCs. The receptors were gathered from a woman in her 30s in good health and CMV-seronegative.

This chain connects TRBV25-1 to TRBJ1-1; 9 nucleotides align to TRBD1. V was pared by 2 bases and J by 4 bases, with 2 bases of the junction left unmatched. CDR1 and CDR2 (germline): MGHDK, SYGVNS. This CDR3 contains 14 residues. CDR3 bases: TGTGCCAGCAGTGAACCACAGGGGGCCACTGAAGCTTTCTTT. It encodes CASSEPQGATEAFF.

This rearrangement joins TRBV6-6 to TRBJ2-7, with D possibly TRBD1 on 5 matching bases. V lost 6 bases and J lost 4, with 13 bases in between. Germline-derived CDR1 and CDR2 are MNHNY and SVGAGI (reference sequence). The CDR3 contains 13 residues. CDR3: CASSHGQAYEQYF. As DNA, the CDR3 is TGTGCCAGCAGCCACGGACAAGCATACGAGCAGTACTTC.

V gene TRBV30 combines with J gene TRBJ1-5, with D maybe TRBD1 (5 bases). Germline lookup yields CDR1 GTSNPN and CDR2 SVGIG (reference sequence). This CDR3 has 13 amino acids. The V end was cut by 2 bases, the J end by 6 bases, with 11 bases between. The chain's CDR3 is CAWSHGGGQPQHF. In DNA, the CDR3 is TGTGCCTGGAGTCACGGGGGAGGTCAGCCCCAGCATTTT.

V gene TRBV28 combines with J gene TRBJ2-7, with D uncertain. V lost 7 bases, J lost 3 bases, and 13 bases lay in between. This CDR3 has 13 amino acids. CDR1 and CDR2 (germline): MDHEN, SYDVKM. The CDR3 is CASTTGSVYEQYF. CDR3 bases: TGTGCCAGCACCACCGGGTCTGTCTACGAGCAGTACTTC. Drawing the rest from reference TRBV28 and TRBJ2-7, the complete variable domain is DVKVTQSSRYLVKRTGEKVFLECVQDMDHENMFWYRQDPGLGLRLIYFSYDVKMKEKGDIPEGYSVSREKKERFSLILESASTNQTSMYLCASTTGSVYEQYFGPGTRLTVT.

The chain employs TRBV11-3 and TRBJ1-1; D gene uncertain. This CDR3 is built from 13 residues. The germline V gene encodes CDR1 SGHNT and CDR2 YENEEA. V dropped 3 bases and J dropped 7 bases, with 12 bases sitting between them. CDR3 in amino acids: CASSLFLGGEAFF. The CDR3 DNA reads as TGTGCCAGCAGCTTGTTCTTGGGAGGTGAAGCTTTCTTT.

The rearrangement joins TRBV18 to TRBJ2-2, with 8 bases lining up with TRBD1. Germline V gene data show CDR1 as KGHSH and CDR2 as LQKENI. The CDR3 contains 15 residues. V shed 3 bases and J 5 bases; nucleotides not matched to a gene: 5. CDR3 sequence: CASSPRQGRTGELFF. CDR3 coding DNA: TGTGCCAGCTCACCTCGACAGGGGAGAACCGGGGAGCTGTTTTTT.

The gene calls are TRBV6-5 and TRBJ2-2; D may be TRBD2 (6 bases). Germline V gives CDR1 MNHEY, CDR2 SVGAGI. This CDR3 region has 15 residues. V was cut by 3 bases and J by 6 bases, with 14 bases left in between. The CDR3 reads CASSYTSRNPGELFF. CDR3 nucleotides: TGTGCCAGCAGTTATACTAGCCGTAATCCCGGGGAGCTGTTTTTT.

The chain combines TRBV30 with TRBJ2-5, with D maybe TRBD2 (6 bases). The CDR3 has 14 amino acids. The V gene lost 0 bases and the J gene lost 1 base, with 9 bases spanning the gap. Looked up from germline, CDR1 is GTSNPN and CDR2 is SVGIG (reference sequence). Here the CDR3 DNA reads TGTGCCTGGAGTGTTAGGAGGGGCCAAGAGACCCAGTACTTC. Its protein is CAWSVRRGQETQYF.

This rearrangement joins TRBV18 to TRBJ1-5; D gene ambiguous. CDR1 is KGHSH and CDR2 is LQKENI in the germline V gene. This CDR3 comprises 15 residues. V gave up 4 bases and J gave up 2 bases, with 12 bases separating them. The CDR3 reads CASSQLGPGNQPQHF. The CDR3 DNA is TGTGCCAGCTCACAACTGGGCCCTGGCAATCAGCCCCAGCATTTT.

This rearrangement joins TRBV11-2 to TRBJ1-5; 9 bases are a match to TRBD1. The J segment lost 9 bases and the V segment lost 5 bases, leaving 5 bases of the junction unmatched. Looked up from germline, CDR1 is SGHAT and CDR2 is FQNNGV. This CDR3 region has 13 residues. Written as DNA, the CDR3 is TGTGCCAGCAGCCCGACAGGGGGAGGGCCCCAGCATTTT. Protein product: CASSPTGGGPQHF.

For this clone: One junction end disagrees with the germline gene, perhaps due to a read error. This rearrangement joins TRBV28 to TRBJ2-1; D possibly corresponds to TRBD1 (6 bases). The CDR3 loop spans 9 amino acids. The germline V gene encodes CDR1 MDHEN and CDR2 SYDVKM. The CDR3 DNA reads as TGTGCCAGCGGCCGGGACACCCTCTTC. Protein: CASGRDTLF.

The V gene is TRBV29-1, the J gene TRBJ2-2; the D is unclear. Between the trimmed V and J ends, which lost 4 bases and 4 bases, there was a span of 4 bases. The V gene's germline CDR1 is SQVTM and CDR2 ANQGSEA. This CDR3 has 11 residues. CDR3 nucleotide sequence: TGCAGCGTTGCGGTCACCGGGGAGCTGTTTTTT. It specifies CSVAVTGELFF.

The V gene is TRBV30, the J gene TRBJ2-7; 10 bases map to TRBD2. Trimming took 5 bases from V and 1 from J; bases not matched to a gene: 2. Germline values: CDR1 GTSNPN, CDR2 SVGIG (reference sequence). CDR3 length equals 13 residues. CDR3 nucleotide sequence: TGTGCCTGGGATAGCGGGAGGTCCTACGAGCAGTACTTC. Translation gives CAWDSGRSYEQYF.

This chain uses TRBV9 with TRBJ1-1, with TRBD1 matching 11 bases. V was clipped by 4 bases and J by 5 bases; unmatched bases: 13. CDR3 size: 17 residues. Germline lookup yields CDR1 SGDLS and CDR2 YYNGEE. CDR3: CASSPTSGQGAGTEAFF. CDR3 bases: TGTGCCAGCAGCCCGACCTCTGGACAGGGGGCTGGTACTGAAGCTTTCTTT.

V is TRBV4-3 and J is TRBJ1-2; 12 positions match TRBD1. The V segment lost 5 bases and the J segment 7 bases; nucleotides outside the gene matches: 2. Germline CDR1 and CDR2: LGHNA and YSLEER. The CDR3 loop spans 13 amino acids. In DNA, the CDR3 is TGCGCCAGCAGCGAGGGACAGGGGGCTGGCTACACCTTC. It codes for CASSEGQGAGYTF.

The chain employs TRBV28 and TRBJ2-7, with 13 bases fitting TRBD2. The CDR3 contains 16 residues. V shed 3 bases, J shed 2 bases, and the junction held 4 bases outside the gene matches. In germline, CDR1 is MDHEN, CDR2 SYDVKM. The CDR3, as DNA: TGTGCCAGCAGTTTTTGGGGGACTAGCGGGGCCTACGAGCAGTACTTC. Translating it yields CASSFWGTSGAYEQYF.

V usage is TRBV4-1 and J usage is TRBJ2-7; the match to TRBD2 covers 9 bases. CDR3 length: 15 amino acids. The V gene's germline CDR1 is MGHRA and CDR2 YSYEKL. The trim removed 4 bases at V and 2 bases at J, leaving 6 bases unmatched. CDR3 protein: CASSLASGATYEQYF. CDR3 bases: TGCGCCAGCAGCCTTGCTAGCGGGGCCACCTACGAGCAGTACTTC.

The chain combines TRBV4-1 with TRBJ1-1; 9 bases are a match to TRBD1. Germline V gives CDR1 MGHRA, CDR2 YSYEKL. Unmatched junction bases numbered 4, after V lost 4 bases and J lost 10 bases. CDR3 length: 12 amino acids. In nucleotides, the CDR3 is TGCGCCAGCAGCCTCGGGACAGGGCTAGCTTTCTTT. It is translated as CASSLGTGLAFF.